The source of this T cell receptor (beta chain) is a study of regulatory T cells in long-lasting Graves disease. In the study overall: Newly diagnosed Graves' patients took antithyroid drugs under 3 months. Whole-study findings and limits: Patients with persistent Graves' had lower TCR diversity than newly diagnosed patients.

The CDR3 totals 13 residues. The V gene's germline CDR1 is SGHAT and CDR2 FQNNGV. Trimming removed 10 bases from V and 13 bases from J, with 23 bases in between. For this clonotype: Its specificity is not known. A read error is possible here, since a much larger clone lies one base away.

Time point denoted: newly diagnosed GD, antithyroid drugs for less than 3 months. The TCR library was made from RNA extracted from PBMCs. The TCR beta library used iRepertoire HTBI primers with Arm-PCR amplification of CDR3. TCRdb re-called the multiplex PCR reads with MiXCR, one entry per CDR3 protein. The sample yields about 620,000 distinct CDR3 sequences, approximately 15% seen once. Separately, the same data were catalogued under a study of T cells in Graves' hyperthyroidism and ophthalmopathy. As reported in that work: Exclusion followed for patients with uncontrolled infection, other autoimmune disease, pregnancy or lactation.

The clonotype was recovered from a woman aged 30 to 39 with Graves disease. The sample was peripheral blood mononuclear cells (PBMCs), taken at new diagnosis, from a patient treated with antithyroid drugs. The chain has TRBV11-2 and TRBJ2-1; tentatively, D is TRBD2 (6 bases). As DNA, the CDR3 is TGTGCCACCGAGCGGGCGGTTAGAGAGACCCAGTTCTTC. Translating gives CATERAVRETQFF. Supplemented by reference TRBV11-2 and TRBJ2-1, the full variable domain reads EAGVAQSPRYKIIEKRQSVAFWCNPISGHATLYWYQQILGQGPKLLIQFQNNGVVDDSQLPKDRFSAERLKGVDSTLKIQPAKLEDSAVYLCATERAVRETQFFGPGTRLTVL.